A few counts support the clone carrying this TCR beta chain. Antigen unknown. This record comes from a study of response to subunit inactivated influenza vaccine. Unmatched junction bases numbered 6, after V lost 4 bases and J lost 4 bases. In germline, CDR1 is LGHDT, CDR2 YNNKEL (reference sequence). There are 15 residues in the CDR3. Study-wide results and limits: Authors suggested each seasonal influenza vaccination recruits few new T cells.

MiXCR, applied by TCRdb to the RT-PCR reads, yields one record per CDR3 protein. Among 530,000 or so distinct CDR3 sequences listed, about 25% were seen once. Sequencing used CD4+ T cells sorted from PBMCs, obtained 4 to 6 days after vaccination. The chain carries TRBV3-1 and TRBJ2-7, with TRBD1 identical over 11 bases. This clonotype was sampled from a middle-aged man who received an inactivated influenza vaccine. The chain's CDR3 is CASSPTDRGPYEQYF. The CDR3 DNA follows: TGTGCCAGCAGCCCTACGGACAGGGGGCCTTACGAGCAGTACTTC.